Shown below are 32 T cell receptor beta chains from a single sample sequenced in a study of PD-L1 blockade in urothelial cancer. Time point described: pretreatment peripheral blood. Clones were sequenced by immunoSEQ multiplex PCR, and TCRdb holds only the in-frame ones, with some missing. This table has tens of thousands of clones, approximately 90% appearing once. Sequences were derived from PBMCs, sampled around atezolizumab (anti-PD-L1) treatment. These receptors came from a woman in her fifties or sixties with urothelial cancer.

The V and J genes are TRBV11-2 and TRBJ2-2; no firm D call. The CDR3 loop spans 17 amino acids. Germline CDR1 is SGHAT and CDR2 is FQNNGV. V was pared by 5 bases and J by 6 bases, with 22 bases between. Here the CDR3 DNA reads TGTGCCAGCAGCCCGAACCTGGGTCCGACTCCCGCCGGGGAGCTGTTTTTT. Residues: CASSPNLGPTPAGELFF.

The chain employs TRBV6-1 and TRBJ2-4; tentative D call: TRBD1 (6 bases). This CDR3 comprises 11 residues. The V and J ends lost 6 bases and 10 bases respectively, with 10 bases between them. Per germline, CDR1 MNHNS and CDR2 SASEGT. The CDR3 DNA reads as TGTGCCAGCAGCCAGGGGAGTATTCAGTACTTC. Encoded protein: CASSQGSIQYF.

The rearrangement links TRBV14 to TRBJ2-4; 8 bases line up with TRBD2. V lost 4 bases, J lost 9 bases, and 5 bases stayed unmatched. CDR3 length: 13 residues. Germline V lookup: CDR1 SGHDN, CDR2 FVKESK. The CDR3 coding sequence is TGTGCCAGCAGCCGGAATAGCGGGGCCATTCAGTACTTC. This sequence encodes CASSRNSGAIQYF.

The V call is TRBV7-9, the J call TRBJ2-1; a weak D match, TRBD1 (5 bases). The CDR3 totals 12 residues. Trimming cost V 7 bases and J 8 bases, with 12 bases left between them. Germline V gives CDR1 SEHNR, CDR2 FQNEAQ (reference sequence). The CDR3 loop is CASTPVGDEQFF. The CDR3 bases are TGTGCCAGCACCCCCGTAGGGGATGAGCAGTTCTTC.

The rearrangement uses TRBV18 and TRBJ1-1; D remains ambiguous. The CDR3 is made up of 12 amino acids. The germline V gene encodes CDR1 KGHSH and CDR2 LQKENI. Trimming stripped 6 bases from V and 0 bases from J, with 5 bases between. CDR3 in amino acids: CASSSVNTEAFF. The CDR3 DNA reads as TGTGCCAGCTCTTCGGTGAACACTGAAGCTTTCTTT. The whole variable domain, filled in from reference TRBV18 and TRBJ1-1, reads NAGVMQNPRHLVRRRGQEARLRCSPMKGHSHVYWYRQLPEEGLKFMVYLQKENIIDESGMPKERFSAEFPKEGPSILRIQQVVRGDSAAYFCASSSVNTEAFFGQGTRLTVV.

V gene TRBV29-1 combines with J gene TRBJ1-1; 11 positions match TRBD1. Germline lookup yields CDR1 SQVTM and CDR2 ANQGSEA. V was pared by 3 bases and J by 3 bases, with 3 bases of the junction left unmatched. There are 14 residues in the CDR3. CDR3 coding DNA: TGCAGCGTTGAGGACAGGGGGCGGTACACTGAAGCTTTCTTT. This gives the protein CSVEDRGRYTEAFF.

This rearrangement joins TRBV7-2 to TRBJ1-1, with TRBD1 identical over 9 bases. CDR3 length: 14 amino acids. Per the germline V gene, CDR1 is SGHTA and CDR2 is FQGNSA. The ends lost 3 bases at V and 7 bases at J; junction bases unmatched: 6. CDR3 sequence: CASSFTGGRGEAFF. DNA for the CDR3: TGTGCCAGCAGCTTTACAGGGGGCAGGGGTGAAGCTTTCTTT.

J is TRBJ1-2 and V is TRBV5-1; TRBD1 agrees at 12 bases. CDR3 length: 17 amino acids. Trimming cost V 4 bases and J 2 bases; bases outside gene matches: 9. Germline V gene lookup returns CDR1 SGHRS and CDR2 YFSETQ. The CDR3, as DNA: TGCGCCAGCAGCATCCGGGACAGGGGGCCCGAAAACTATGGCTACACCTTC. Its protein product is CASSIRDRGPENYGYTF.

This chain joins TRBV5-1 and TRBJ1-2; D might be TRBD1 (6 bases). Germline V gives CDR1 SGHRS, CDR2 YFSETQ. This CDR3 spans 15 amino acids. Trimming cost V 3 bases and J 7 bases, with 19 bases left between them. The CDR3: CASSSGGRVEFGYTF. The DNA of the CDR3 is TGCGCCAGCAGCTCGGGGGGCAGGGTTGAGTTTGGCTACACCTTC.

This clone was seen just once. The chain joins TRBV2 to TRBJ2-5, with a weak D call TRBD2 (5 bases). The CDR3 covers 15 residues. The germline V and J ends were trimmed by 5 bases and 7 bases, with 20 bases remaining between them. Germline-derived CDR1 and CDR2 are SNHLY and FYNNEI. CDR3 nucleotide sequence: TGTGCCAGCAGTAATGGGCAGATCCGAGGAGGGACCCAGTACTTC. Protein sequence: CASSNGQIRGGTQYF.

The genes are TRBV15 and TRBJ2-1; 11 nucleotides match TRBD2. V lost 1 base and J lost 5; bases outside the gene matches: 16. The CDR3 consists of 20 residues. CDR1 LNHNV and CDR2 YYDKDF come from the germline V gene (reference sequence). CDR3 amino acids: CATSRGGQGRLAGSHNEQFF. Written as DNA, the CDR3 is TGTGCCACCAGCAGAGGGGGACAGGGCCGACTAGCGGGATCCCACAATGAGCAGTTCTTC. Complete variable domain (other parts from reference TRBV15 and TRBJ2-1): DAMVIQNPRYQVTQFGKPVTLSCSQTLNHNVMYWYQQKSSQAPKLLFHYYDKDFNNEADTPDNFQSRRPNTSFCFLDIRSPGLGDTAMYLCATSRGGQGRLAGSHNEQFFGPGTRLTVL.

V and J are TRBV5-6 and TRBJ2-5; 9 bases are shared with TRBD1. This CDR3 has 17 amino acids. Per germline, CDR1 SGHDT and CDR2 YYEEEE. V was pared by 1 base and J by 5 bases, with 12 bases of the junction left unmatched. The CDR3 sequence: CASSLRVGTGFLETQYF. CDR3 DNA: TGTGCCAGCAGCTTGCGGGTTGGGACAGGGTTTTTGGAGACCCAGTACTTC. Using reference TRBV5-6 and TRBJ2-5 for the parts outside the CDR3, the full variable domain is DAGVTQSPTHLIKTRGQQVTLRCSPKSGHDTVSWYQQALGQGPQFIFQYYEEEERQRGNFPDRFSGHQFPNYSSELNVNALLLGDSALYLCASSLRVGTGFLETQYFGPGTRLLVL.

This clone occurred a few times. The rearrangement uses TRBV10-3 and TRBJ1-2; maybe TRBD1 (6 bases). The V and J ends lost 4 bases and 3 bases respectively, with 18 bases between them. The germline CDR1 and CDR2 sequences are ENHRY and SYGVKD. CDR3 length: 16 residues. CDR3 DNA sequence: TGTGCCATCAGTGCGCGCCAGGGGCTCAGGGACTATGGCTACACCTTC. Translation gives CAISARQGLRDYGYTF.

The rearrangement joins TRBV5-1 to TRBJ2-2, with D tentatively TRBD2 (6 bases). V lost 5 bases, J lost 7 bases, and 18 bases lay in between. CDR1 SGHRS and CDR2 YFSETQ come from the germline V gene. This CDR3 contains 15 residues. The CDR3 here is CASSPEGSRDGELFF. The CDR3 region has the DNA TGCGCCAGCAGTCCGGAGGGGAGCAGAGACGGGGAGCTGTTTTTT.

The CDR3 DNA sequence: TGTGCCAGCAGTTTTGCAGGGGGAGGCTCCTACGAGCAGTACTTC. This sequence encodes CASSFAGGGSYEQYF. The chain combines TRBV28 with TRBJ2-7; the D gene is possibly TRBD1 (7 bases). V dropped 3 bases and J dropped 0 bases, with 12 bases sitting between them. The CDR3 is 15 residues long. Germline lookup yields CDR1 MDHEN and CDR2 SYDVKM.

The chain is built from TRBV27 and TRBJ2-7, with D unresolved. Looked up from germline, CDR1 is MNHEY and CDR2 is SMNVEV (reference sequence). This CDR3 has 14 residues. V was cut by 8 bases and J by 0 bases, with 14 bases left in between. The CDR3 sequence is CASRTRKSSYEQYF. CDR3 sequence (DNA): TGTGCCAGCCGTACGCGGAAAAGCTCCTACGAGCAGTACTTC.

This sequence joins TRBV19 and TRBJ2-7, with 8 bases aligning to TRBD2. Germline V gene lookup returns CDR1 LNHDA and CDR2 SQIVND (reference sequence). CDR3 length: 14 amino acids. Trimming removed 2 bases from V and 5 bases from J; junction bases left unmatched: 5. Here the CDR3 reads CASSISGSMDEQYF. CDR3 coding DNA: TGTGCCAGTAGTATAAGCGGGAGTATGGACGAGCAGTACTTC.

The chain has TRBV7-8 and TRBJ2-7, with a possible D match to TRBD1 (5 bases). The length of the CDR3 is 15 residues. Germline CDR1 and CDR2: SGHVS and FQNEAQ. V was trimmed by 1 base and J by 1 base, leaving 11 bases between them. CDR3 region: CASSLDGRASYEQYF. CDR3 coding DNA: TGTGCCAGCAGCTTAGATGGCAGGGCGTCCTACGAGCAGTACTTC.

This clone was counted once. CDR3 region: CASSSSGSYNEQFF. As DNA, the CDR3 is TGTGCCAGCAGCTCCTCCGGGTCTTACAATGAGCAGTTCTTC. This chain uses TRBV7-9 with TRBJ2-1; D unclear. Germline V gives CDR1 SEHNR, CDR2 FQNEAQ (reference sequence). The length of the CDR3 is 14 residues. V shed 4 bases and J shed 4 bases, with 11 bases lying between them.

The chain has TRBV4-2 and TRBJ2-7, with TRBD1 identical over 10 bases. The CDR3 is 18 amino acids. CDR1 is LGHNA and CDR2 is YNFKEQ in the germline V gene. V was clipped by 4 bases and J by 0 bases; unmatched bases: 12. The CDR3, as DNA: TGTGCCAGCAGCCGAGAGCCTTCGACAGGGGGCAGCTCCTACGAGCAGTACTTC. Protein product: CASSREPSTGGSSYEQYF.

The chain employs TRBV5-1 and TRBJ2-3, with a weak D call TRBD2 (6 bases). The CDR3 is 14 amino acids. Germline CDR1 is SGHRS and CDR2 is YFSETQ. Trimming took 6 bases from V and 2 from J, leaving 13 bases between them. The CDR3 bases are TGCGCCAGCAACCCTAGCGCGATCACAGATACGCAGTATTTT. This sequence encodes CASNPSAITDTQYF.

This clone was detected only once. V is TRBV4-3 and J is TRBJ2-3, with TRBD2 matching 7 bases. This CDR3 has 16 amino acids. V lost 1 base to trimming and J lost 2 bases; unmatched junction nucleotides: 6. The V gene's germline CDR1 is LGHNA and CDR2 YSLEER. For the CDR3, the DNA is TGCGCCAGCAGCCAAGGAGCGGGGAGCCACACAGATACGCAGTATTTT. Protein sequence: CASSQGAGSHTDTQYF.

The chain's CDR3 is CASSLASGYSEKLFF. The CDR3 DNA is TGCGCCAGCAGCTTGGCGTCGGGGTACTCGGAAAAACTGTTTTTT. The chain is built from TRBV5-1 and TRBJ1-4; D remains ambiguous. The V gene's germline CDR1 is SGHRS and CDR2 YFSETQ. The CDR3 runs 15 residues. V was shortened by 0 bases and J by 8 bases, with 14 bases between the two germline ends.

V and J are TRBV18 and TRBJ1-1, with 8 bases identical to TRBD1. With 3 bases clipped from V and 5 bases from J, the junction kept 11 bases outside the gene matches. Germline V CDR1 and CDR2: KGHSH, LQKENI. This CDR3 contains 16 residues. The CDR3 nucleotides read TGTGCCAGCTCACCGGTAAAGACAGGGGCCCTAACTGAAGCTTTCTTT. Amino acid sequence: CASSPVKTGALTEAFF. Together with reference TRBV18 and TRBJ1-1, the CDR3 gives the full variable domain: NAGVMQNPRHLVRRRGQEARLRCSPMKGHSHVYWYRQLPEEGLKFMVYLQKENIIDESGMPKERFSAEFPKEGPSILRIQQVVRGDSAAYFCASSPVKTGALTEAFFGQGTRLTVV.

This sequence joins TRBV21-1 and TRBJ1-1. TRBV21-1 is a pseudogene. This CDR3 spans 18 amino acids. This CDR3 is CASNKKYGFEDRSTEAFF. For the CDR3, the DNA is TGTGCCAGCAACAAAAAATACGGATTTGAGGATCGGAGCACTGAAGCTTTCTTT.

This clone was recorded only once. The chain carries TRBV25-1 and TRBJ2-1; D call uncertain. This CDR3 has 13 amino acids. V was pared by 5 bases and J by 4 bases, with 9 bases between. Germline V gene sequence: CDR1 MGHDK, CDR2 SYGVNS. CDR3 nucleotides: TGTGCCAGCAGTTATTTGGAGTACAATGAGCAGTTCTTC. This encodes CASSYLEYNEQFF.

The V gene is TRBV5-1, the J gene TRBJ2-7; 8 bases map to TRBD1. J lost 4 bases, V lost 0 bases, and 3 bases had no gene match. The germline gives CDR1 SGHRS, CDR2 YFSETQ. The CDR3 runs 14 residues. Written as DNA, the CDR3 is TGCGCCAGCAGCTTGGTTCAGGGGGCATACGAGCAGTACTTC. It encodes CASSLVQGAYEQYF. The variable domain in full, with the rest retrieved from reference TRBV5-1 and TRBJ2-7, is KAGVTQTPRYLIKTRGQQVTLSCSPISGHRSVSWYQQTPGQGLQFLFEYFSETQRNKGNFPGRFSGRQFSNSRSEMNVSTLELGDSALYLCASSLVQGAYEQYFGPGTRLTVT.

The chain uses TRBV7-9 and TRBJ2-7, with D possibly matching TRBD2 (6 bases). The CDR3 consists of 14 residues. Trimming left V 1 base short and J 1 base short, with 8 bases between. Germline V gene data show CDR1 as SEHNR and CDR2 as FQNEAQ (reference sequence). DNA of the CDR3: TGTGCCAGCAGCTTAGAGGCGGGATCCTACGAGCAGTACTTC. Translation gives CASSLEAGSYEQYF.

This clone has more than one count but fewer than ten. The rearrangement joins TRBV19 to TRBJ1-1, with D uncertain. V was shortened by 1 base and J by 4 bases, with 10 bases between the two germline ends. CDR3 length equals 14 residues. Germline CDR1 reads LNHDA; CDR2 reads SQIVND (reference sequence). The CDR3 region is CASSIVHSSTEAFF. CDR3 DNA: TGTGCCAGTAGTATAGTTCACAGTTCCACTGAAGCTTTCTTT.

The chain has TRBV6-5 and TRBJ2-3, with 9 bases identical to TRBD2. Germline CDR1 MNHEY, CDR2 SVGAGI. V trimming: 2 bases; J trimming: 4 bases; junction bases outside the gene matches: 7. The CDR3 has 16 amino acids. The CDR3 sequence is CASSYRRGGLADTQYF. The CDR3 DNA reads TGTGCCAGCAGTTACCGGCGGGGGGGCCTCGCAGATACGCAGTATTTT.

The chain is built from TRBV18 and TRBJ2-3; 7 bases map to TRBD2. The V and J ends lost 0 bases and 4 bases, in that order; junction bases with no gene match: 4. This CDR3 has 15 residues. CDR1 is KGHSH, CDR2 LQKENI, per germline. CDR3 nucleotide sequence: TGTGCCAGCTCACCACCGGGGGGGAGGGCAGATACGCAGTATTTT. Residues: CASSPPGGRADTQYF.

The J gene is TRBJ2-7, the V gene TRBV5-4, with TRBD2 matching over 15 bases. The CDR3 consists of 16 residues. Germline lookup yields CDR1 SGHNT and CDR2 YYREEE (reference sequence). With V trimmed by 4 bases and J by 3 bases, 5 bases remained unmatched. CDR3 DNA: TGTGCCAGCAGCCCGGGACTAGCGGGGGGAGGCTACGAGCAGTACTTC. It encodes CASSPGLAGGGYEQYF.